These 7 T cell receptor beta chains were sequenced from one sample in a study of blood T cell repertoires in COVID-19. Only in-frame clones appear in the TCRdb table, and some are missing; sequencing was by immunoSEQ multiplex PCR. The sample yields 120,000 to 150,000 clones, roughly nine tenths seen once. Sequencing was performed on peripheral blood. All receptors come from a human donor in a cohort sampled during active COVID-19.

The chain combines TRBV6-2 or TRBV6-3 with TRBJ1-5, with 7 bases aligning to TRBD1. The trim removed 5 bases at V and 5 bases at J, leaving 3 bases unmatched. The length of the CDR3 is 13 residues. Germline V gives CDR1 MNHEY, CDR2 SVGEGT. For the CDR3, the DNA is TGTGCCAGCAGTCACGGGACAGATCAGCCCCAGCATTTT. As protein: CASSHGTDQPQHF.

The rearrangement links TRBV11-3 to TRBJ1-6, with TRBD1 as a possible D gene (6 bases). The CDR3 loop spans 13 amino acids. Trimming removed 3 bases at V and 7 bases at J, with 7 bases between. The V gene's germline CDR1 is SGHNT and CDR2 YENEEA. The CDR3 protein is CASSFTGNSPLHF. The CDR3 DNA sequence: TGTGCCAGCAGCTTCACAGGGAATTCACCCCTCCACTTT.

This clone appeared a single time. The CDR3 coding sequence is TGTGCCAGCAGCTTACACGGTAGCAATCAGCCCCAGCATTTT. Its protein product is CASSLHGSNQPQHF. This sequence joins TRBV11-2 and TRBJ1-5; D is ambiguous. The CDR3 sequence is 14 residues long. Germline assignment: CDR1 SGHAT and CDR2 FQNNGV. Trimming shortened V by 2 bases and J by 0 bases, and 5 bases separated the two germline ends.

The chain combines TRBV7-8 with TRBJ1-5; 12 nucleotides agree with TRBD1. This CDR3 is built from 17 residues. Losses at the gene ends were 5 bases for V and 2 bases for J; bases not matched to a gene: 7. The germline CDR1 and CDR2 sequences are SGHVS and FQNEAQ. Here the CDR3 reads CASSRDRGLLGNQPQHF. The CDR3, as DNA: TGTGCCAGCAGCCGGGACAGGGGGCTATTGGGCAATCAGCCCCAGCATTTT.

This rearrangement joins TRBV27 to TRBJ2-3; 8 bases map to TRBD2. Trimming at V came to 5 bases and at J to 0 bases, leaving 7 bases not matched to a gene. CDR1 is MNHEY and CDR2 is SMNVEV in the germline V gene (reference sequence). This CDR3 is 16 amino acids long. DNA for the CDR3: TGTGCCAGCAGTCCGGGGACTAGGGGGAGCACAGATACGCAGTATTTT. Translation: CASSPGTRGSTDTQYF.

The J gene is TRBJ2-7, the V gene TRBV7-8; the D is unclear. The germline V gene encodes CDR1 SGHVS and CDR2 FQNEAQ. The CDR3 spans 11 residues. Trimming took off 8 bases at V and 9 bases at J, with 14 bases between the two ends. CDR3 nucleotide sequence: TGTGCCAGCGGTTGGCAGTCTTGGCAGTACTTC. Its translation is CASGWQSWQYF.

J is TRBJ2-1 and V is TRBV3-1 (or the pseudogene TRBV3-2), with D possibly matching TRBD1 (5 bases). V was trimmed by 3 bases and J by 5 bases, leaving 8 bases between them. The CDR3 length is 13 residues. Germline CDR1 LGHDT, CDR2 YNNKEL (reference sequence). For the CDR3, the DNA is TGTGCCAGCAGCCACCAGGGTCACAATGAGCAGTTCTTC. Its translation: CASSHQGHNEQFF.